The rows below give T cell receptor beta chains drawn from one sample of a study of circulating CD8 cells and anti-PD-1 response in melanoma. In TCRdb, the reads were re-called with MiXCR into one record per CDR3 protein. The sample consists of several hundred distinct CDR3 sequences, 9.5% to 12% of them appearing once. Sequences were derived from CD8+ T cells from PBMCs, sampled at baseline or after one month of anti-PD-1 therapy (not recorded which). These receptors were obtained from a human donor with melanoma. CDR3s include the opening cysteine and the closing phenylalanine or tryptophan. The D gene is left open where the match is weak. Sizes are listed as once, few or many counts, or a class when the clone is expanded.

size: medium-sized
D: TRBD2
V: TRBV11-2
length: 14
J: TRBJ2-1
DNA: TGTGCCAGCAGCTCAGCGGGGGCCTACAATGAGCAGTTCTTC
CDR3: CASSSAGAYNEQFF

size: large
D: -
V: TRBV27
length: 11
J: TRBJ2-7
DNA: TGTGCCAGCGGTAACGGTTACGAGCAGTACTTC
CDR3: CASGNGYEQYF

size: large
D: -
V: TRBV28
length: 14
J: TRBJ1-5
DNA: TGTGCCAGCAGTTTAGAGGGGGGTCTGGAGCCCCAGCATTTT
CDR3: CASSLEGGLEPQHF

size: medium-sized
D: -
V: TRBV30
length: 14
J: TRBJ2-6
DNA: TGTGCCTGGATGGGGGCTGGCGGGGCCAACGTCCTGACTTTC
CDR3: CAWMGAGGANVLTF

size: medium-sized
D: -
V: TRBV20-1
length: 15
J: TRBJ2-7
DNA: TGCAGTGCAGCCCGGGGACCCCAGGCCGGCTACGAGCAGTACTTC
CDR3: CSAARGPQAGYEQYF

size: few
D: -
V: TRBV7-8
length: 16
J: TRBJ1-2
DNA: TGTGCCAGCAGCTTAGGGTCGATAGAAGGGGCCTATGGCTACACCTTC
CDR3: CASSLGSIEGAYGYTF

size: large
D: -
V: TRBV2
length: 15
J: TRBJ2-1
DNA: TGTGCCAGCAGTGAAGGAGGACAGTCCTACAATGAGCAGTTCTTC
CDR3: CASSEGGQSYNEQFF

size: large
D: TRBD1
V: TRBV4-3
length: 16
J: TRBJ2-1
DNA: TGCGCCAGCAGCCATTACAGGGGAAGCTCCTACAATGAGCAGTTCTTC
CDR3: CASSHYRGSSYNEQFF

size: medium-sized
D: -
V: TRBV20-1
length: 10
J: TRBJ2-3
DNA: TGCAGTGCTAGCACAGATACGCAGTATTTT
CDR3: CSASTDTQYF

size: large
D: TRBD2
V: TRBV10-2
length: 16
J: TRBJ2-1
DNA: TGCGCCAGCACCGGACTCCTAGCGGGGGATAACAATGAGCAGTTCTTC
CDR3: CASTGLLAGDNNEQFF